The 27 T cell receptor beta chains below were found in one sample sequenced in a study of T cells in women clearing cervical HPV infection. Profiling relied on immunoSEQ multiplex PCR, and the TCRdb table lists in-frame clones only, not all of them. This sample contains some 15,000 clones. The sample was blood buffy coat. These receptors all stem from a woman between 18 and 69 years old with a cervical HPV16 infection that either progressed to CIN3+ or cleared (not recorded which).

With regard to this clone: The observed sequence ends 3 residues before the CDR3 terminus, with the missing tail filled in from the germline J gene. This chain joins TRBV7-3 and TRBJ2-3, with 9 bases identical to TRBD1. CDR1 is SGHTA, CDR2 FQGTGA, per germline. The CDR3 totals 17 residues. Trimming cost V 1 base and J 4 bases; bases outside gene matches: 9. CDR3 DNA (partial): TGTGCCAGCAGCTTAAATCTTAGGACAGGGGCCCCAGATACG. Encoded protein: CASSLNLRTGAPDT. The full CDR3 sequence reads CASSLNLRTGAPDTQYF.

A word on this clone: Sequencing ends 3 residues short of the CDR3 end; the germline J gene provides the rest. The chain has TRBV2 and TRBJ2-2, with 7 bases aligning to TRBD1. Germline V gene sequence: CDR1 SNHLY, CDR2 FYNNEI. Trimming removed 6 bases from V and 6 bases from J; junction bases left unmatched: 4. The CDR3 runs 13 residues. Here the CDR3 reads CASRGTVPGELFF. The CDR3 DNA, read in part, is TGTGCCAGCAGGGGGACAGTTCCCGGGGAG.

Regarding this clone: The missing CDR3 end, 3 residues past where the read stops, is filled in from the germline J gene. The chain uses TRBV7-4 and TRBJ1-5; tentative D call: TRBD1 (5 bases). There are 18 residues in the CDR3. The V gene's germline CDR1 is SGHVT and CDR2 SQSDAQ. Trimming left V 5 bases short and J 2 bases short, with 22 bases between. The DNA read from the CDR3 is TGTGCCAGCAGCCGACCTCACGCCTGGGGGGGATGCAATCAGCCC. The encoded protein is CASSRPHAWGGCNQP. The whole CDR3 is CASSRPHAWGGCNQPQHF.

A word on this clone: The read falls 3 residues short of the CDR3 end, and the missing part is taken from the germline J gene. The chain links TRBV20-1 to TRBJ1-4; 7 nucleotides agree with TRBD1. V dropped 8 bases and J dropped 3; count of bases not matched to a gene: 9. This CDR3 has 14 residues. The germline V gene has CDR1 DFQATT and CDR2 SNEGSKA (reference sequence). The covered CDR3 bases are TGCAGTTTAAGGGGGCGCGTACCTAATGAAAAA. Protein sequence: CSLRGRVPNEK. The whole CDR3 region reads CSLRGRVPNEKLFF.

A word on this clone: Coverage ceases 3 residues before the CDR3 finishes, and the germline J gene fills in the end. The chain uses TRBV20-1 and TRBJ2-7; 8 bases are shared with TRBD1. The CDR3 totals 13 residues. Germline lookup yields CDR1 DFQATT and CDR2 SNEGSKA (reference sequence). The V and J ends lost 6 bases and 2 bases, in that order; junction bases with no gene match: 6. CDR3 residues: CSAIGQGAYEQYF. CDR3 DNA, as far as it was read: TGCAGTGCGATCGGACAGGGAGCCTACGAG.

Notes on this clone: The sequenced fragment ends 3 residues before the CDR3 boundary, so the rest is inferred from the germline J gene. V gene TRBV19 combines with J gene TRBJ2-5, with TRBD2 as a possible D gene (5 bases). The CDR3 is 16 residues long. Germline V gene sequence: CDR1 LNHDA, CDR2 SQIVND (reference sequence). Trimming pared 6 bases from V and 4 bases from J, leaving 21 bases between. Incomplete CDR3 DNA: TGTGCCAGTAGGCGAGCGGCCTCACCCAAGGGAGAGACC. Protein product: CASRRAASPKGET. The entire CDR3 is CASRRAASPKGETQYF.

Remarks on this clone: The observed sequence ends 3 residues before the CDR3 terminus, with the missing tail filled in from the germline J gene. The chain combines TRBV28 with TRBJ2-3, with D perhaps TRBD1 (7 bases). This CDR3 has 15 amino acids. Germline V lookup: CDR1 MDHEN, CDR2 SYDVKM. The germline V and J ends were trimmed by 5 bases and 6 bases, with 18 bases remaining between them. The CDR3 is CASSPPGAGGDTQYF. Incomplete CDR3 DNA: TGTGCCAGCAGTCCCCCTGGGGCAGGGGGGGATACG.

On this clone itself: The CDR3 goes on 3 residues after the read ends, and that part is filled in from the germline J gene. The chain has TRBV29-1 and TRBJ1-1; tentative D call: TRBD1 (6 bases). Germline V gene lookup returns CDR1 SQVTM and CDR2 ANQGSEA. Trimming left V 0 bases short and J 7 bases short, with 9 bases between. The length of the CDR3 is 12 residues. CDR3 sequence reads: CSVEDQGIEAFF. The DNA read from the CDR3 is TGCAGCGTTGAAGATCAGGGGATTGAA.

A note on this clone: The read terminates 3 residues before the CDR3 end, so the remaining end is supplied by the germline J gene. J is TRBJ1-4 and V is TRBV6-2 or TRBV6-3; D is undetermined. This CDR3 contains 15 residues. V dropped 6 bases and J dropped 4 bases, with 15 bases sitting between them. CDR1 and CDR2 (germline): MNHEY, SVGEGT. Incomplete CDR3 DNA: TGTGCCAGCAGCTACGGATGGGCTCATAATGAAAAA. This translates into CASSYGWAHNEK. The complete CDR3 sequence is CASSYGWAHNEKLFF.

With respect to this clone: From the germline J gene comes the end of the CDR3, since the read stops 3 residues before it. V is TRBV6-2 or TRBV6-3 and J is TRBJ2-1; D unclear. The CDR3 is made up of 15 amino acids. Germline V gene sequence: CDR1 MNHEY, CDR2 SVGEGT. V lost 0 bases, J lost 4 bases, and 10 bases lay in between. The CDR3 bases that were read are TGTGCCAGCAGTTACTCGATTCCCAGTTACAATGAG. Amino acid sequence: CASSYSIPSYNE. The entire CDR3 sequence reads CASSYSIPSYNEQFF.

With regard to this clone: The observed sequence ends 3 residues before the CDR3 terminus, with the missing tail filled in from the germline J gene. This chain joins TRBV6-2 or TRBV6-3 and TRBJ2-7, with 11 bases matching TRBD2. With V trimmed by 4 bases and J by 1 base, 6 bases remained unmatched. The CDR3 loop spans 16 amino acids. Per germline, CDR1 MNHEY and CDR2 SVGEGT. The CDR3 region is CASSLFGTSGSYEQYF. Incomplete CDR3 DNA: TGTGCCAGCAGTTTATTTGGGACTAGCGGATCCTACGAG.

About this clone: The missing CDR3 end, 3 residues past where the read stops, is filled in from the germline J gene. V usage is TRBV5-1 and J usage is TRBJ1-1, with unresolved D. Germline V CDR1 and CDR2: SGHRS, YFSETQ. The CDR3 totals 13 residues. V gave up 1 base and J gave up 1 base, with 5 bases separating them. CDR3 DNA, as far as it was read: TGCGCCAGCAGCTTGAACAGGAACACTGAA. It specifies CASSLNRNTE. The full CDR3 protein is CASSLNRNTEAFF. Full variable domain (missing parts from reference TRBV5-1 and TRBJ1-1): KAGVTQTPRYLIKTRGQQVTLSCSPISGHRSVSWYQQTPGQGLQFLFEYFSETQRNKGNFPGRFSGRQFSNSRSEMNVSTLELGDSALYLCASSLNRNTEAFFGQGTRLTVV.

Note on this clone: The read comes to an end 3 residues before the CDR3 does, leaving the germline J gene to fill in the end. The V and J genes are TRBV19 and TRBJ1-6, with 7 bases lining up with TRBD1. The V gene's germline CDR1 is LNHDA and CDR2 SQIVND (reference sequence). The CDR3 covers 16 residues. The CDR3: CASSKRQGTTRTPLHF. The covered CDR3 bases are TGTGCCAGTAGTAAACGACAGGGAACGACAAGAACCCCC. Full variable domain (missing parts from reference TRBV19 and TRBJ1-6): DGGITQSPKYLFRKEGQNVTLSCEQNLNHDAMYWYRQDPGQGLRLIYYSQIVNDFQKGDIAEGYSVSREKKESFPLTVTSAQKNPTAFYLCASSKRQGTTRTPLHFGNGTRLTVT.

Worth noting for this clone: At one end the junction does not follow the germline gene, possibly because of a read error. The read gets to within 3 residues of the CDR3 end, and the germline J gene fills in the rest. J is TRBJ1-4 and V is TRBV4-2; the D is unclear. CDR3 length: 15 residues. CDR1 LGHNA and CDR2 YNFKEQ come from the germline V gene. The part of the CDR3 DNA that was read is TGCGCCAGCAGCCAAGGTCTTAAGTCGCGGGGAGAA. It encodes CASSQGLKSRGE. The whole CDR3 protein is CASSQGLKSRGELFF.

As concerns this clone: The CDR3 extends 3 residues past the end of the read, so its final part is completed from the germline J gene. This chain links TRBV5-1 with TRBJ2-3; D ambiguous. CDR1 is SGHRS and CDR2 is YFSETQ in the germline V gene. The CDR3 totals 14 residues. V was clipped by 0 bases and J by 3 bases, with 8 bases between them. CDR3 bases read: TGCGCCAGCAGCTTGGGTCTCGGTACAGATACG. Protein: CASSLGLGTDT. The CDR3 in its entirety is CASSLGLGTDTQYF.

Comment on this clone: Sequencing ends 3 residues short of the CDR3 end; the germline J gene provides the rest. This specimen includes other DNA sequences encoding the same CDR3. The J gene is TRBJ1-3, the V gene TRBV30; D gene uncertain. Trimming left V 8 bases short and J 0 bases short, with 11 bases between. Looked up from germline, CDR1 is GTSNPN and CDR2 is SVGIG (reference sequence). The CDR3 sequence is 13 residues long. The part of the CDR3 DNA that was read is TGTGCCCGGAAGAGTAGCTCTGGAAACACC. Protein: CARKSSSGNT. The whole CDR3 sequence reads CARKSSSGNTIYF.

A word on this clone: The read halts 3 residues ahead of the CDR3 end, with the missing end drawn from the germline J gene. V and J are TRBV7-2 and TRBJ2-7; 7 bases fit TRBD1. The germline gives CDR1 SGHTA, CDR2 FQGNSA. The CDR3 runs 15 residues. Trimming took 3 bases from V and 0 from J; bases not matched to a gene: 5. The CDR3 bases that were read are TGTGCCAGCAGCTTCGACAGGGCCAGCTCCTACGAG. The encoded protein is CASSFDRASSYE. The full CDR3 sequence reads CASSFDRASSYEQYF.

A note on this clone: The observed sequence ends 3 residues before the CDR3 terminus, with the missing tail filled in from the germline J gene. The V gene is TRBV18, the J gene TRBJ1-5, with 7 bases fitting TRBD1. Germline V gives CDR1 KGHSH, CDR2 LQKENI. CDR3 length: 17 residues. Germline trimming cut 4 bases from V and 4 bases from J; bases unmatched to any gene: 13. The chain's CDR3 is CASSLLPGQNTNQPQHF. CDR3 DNA, as far as it was read: TGTGCCAGCTCACTGCTTCCGGGACAGAATACTAATCAGCCC.

A note on this clone: The sequence runs out 3 residues before the end of the CDR3; the remainder is reconstructed from the germline J gene. The V and J genes are TRBV19 and TRBJ1-5, with D maybe TRBD1 (6 bases). Germline CDR1 and CDR2: LNHDA and SQIVND (reference sequence). Trimming removed 2 bases from V and 7 bases from J, with 12 bases in between. The CDR3 spans 14 residues. The CDR3 sequence: CASSIQQGGQPQHF. The covered CDR3 bases are TGTGCCAGTAGTATACAACAGGGAGGGCAGCCC.

Points on this clone: The read ends 3 residues shy of where the CDR3 ends; the end is completed using the germline J gene. The rearrangement links TRBV20-1 to TRBJ1-2, with D possibly being TRBD1 (6 bases). Germline V lookup: CDR1 DFQATT, CDR2 SNEGSKA (reference sequence). The CDR3 runs to 12 residues. The CDR3: CSARNRDKGYTF. The sequenced part of the CDR3 DNA is TGCAGTGCTAGAAACCGGGACAAAGGC.

As regards this clone: From the germline J gene comes the end of the CDR3, since the read stops 3 residues before it. This chain links TRBV6-4 with TRBJ1-2, with D unclear. CDR1 MRHNA and CDR2 SNTAGT come from the germline V gene. The CDR3 totals 13 residues. CDR3 DNA, as far as it was read: TGTGCCAGGGATCCTGGGCCGAGAAAGGGC. Protein product: CARDPGPRKG. The complete CDR3 protein is CARDPGPRKGYTF.

With respect to this clone: The read finishes 3 residues shy of the CDR3 end, and the germline J gene is used to complete it. The rearrangement joins TRBV6-2 or TRBV6-3 to TRBJ2-1; 12 nucleotides line up with TRBD2. This CDR3 is built from 15 residues. Trimming cost V 6 bases and J 6 bases; bases outside gene matches: 6. Germline V gene data show CDR1 as MNHEY and CDR2 as SVGEGT. The part of the CDR3 DNA that was read is TGTGCCAGCAGACCTACTAGCGGGAGGTCCAATGAG. Protein sequence: CASRPTSGRSNE. The full CDR3 sequence reads CASRPTSGRSNEQFF.

With regard to this clone: The read ends 3 residues before the CDR3 terminus; that terminus is restored from the germline J gene. V is TRBV10-3 and J is TRBJ2-7, with D possibly matching TRBD1 (6 bases). V shed 2 bases and J shed 6 bases, with 11 bases lying between them. The CDR3 is 13 residues long. The V gene's germline CDR1 is ENHRY and CDR2 SYGVKD. CDR3 bases read: TGTGCCATCAGTGAGACTGGACAGCGCGAG. Translating it yields CAISETGQRE. In full, the CDR3 reads CAISETGQREQYF.

Of note for this clone: The CDR3 end is not reached by the read, which stops 3 residues before it; the germline J gene fills it in. This chain links TRBV4-1 with TRBJ2-3; maybe TRBD2 (6 bases). The V end was cut by 4 bases, the J end by 1 base, with 15 bases between. The CDR3 is 16 amino acids. Germline V gives CDR1 MGHRA, CDR2 YSYEKL. The CDR3 DNA, read in part, is TGCGCCAGCAGCCCAGGTGGGCGGGGAGGCACAGATACG. Translated: CASSPGGRGGTDT. The whole CDR3 sequence is CASSPGGRGGTDTQYF.

Concerning this clone: The read is 3 residues too short to cover the CDR3 end, so that end is filled in from the germline J gene. Other DNA sequences in the sample encode the same CDR3. The chain has TRBV7-9 and TRBJ1-3; unclear D gene. This CDR3 contains 14 residues. Trimming took off 3 bases at V and 0 bases at J, with 6 bases between the two ends. Germline CDR1 SEHNR, CDR2 FQNEAQ (reference sequence). CDR3 amino acids: CASSFEGSGNTIYF. CDR3 DNA (partial): TGTGCCAGCAGCTTCGAGGGCTCTGGAAACACC.

With respect to this clone: The read terminates 3 residues before the CDR3 end, so the remaining end is supplied by the germline J gene. V gene TRBV2 combines with J gene TRBJ2-2; TRBD2 might be the D (6 bases). The germline CDR1 and CDR2 sequences are SNHLY and FYNNEI. CDR3 length: 14 residues. V was trimmed by 8 bases and J by 3 bases, leaving 13 bases between them. The sequenced CDR3 bases are TGTGCCAGCTGGACGGGGGAGGACACCGGGGAG. Protein sequence: CASWTGEDTGE. The complete CDR3 reads CASWTGEDTGELFF.

Note on this clone: The read stops 3 residues short of the end of the CDR3; the missing end is completed from the germline J gene. The rearrangement joins TRBV5-1 to TRBJ2-7; D is ambiguous. V was shortened by 0 bases and J by 3 bases, with 10 bases between the two germline ends. There are 14 residues in the CDR3. Germline-derived CDR1 and CDR2 are SGHRS and YFSETQ. The part of the CDR3 DNA that was read is TGCGCCAGCAGCTTGGCCGGCGGAGACTACGAG. The encoded protein is CASSLAGGDYE. The entire CDR3 protein is CASSLAGGDYEQYF. The full variable domain, in which reference TRBV5-1 and TRBJ2-7 provide the parts outside the CDR3, is KAGVTQTPRYLIKTRGQQVTLSCSPISGHRSVSWYQQTPGQGLQFLFEYFSETQRNKGNFPGRFSGRQFSNSRSEMNVSTLELGDSALYLCASSLAGGDYEQYFGPGTRLTVT.